The rows below give T cell receptor beta chains drawn from one sample of a study of OX40 agonist ivuxolimab in advanced cancers. Sequenced by immunoSEQ multiplex PCR; TCRdb stores in-frame clones only, minus some. The sample lists tens of thousands of clones; roughly 80% were seen once. The sequencing here drew on CD4+ or CD8+ T cells sorted from blood, taken in a trial of the OX40 agonist ivuxolimab. The origin of the receptors is an adult with an advanced solid tumor such as melanoma, head and neck, liver or kidney cancer. The CDR3 runs from the conserved cysteine through the conserved F or W. Each record gives: CDR3 length, clone size, J gene, V gene, D gene, CDR3 protein, CDR3 DNA. D genes are given only for firm matches. Clone sizes are given selectively: once, few, many, or a class where the clone is expanded.

14 medium-sized TRBJ1-2 TRBV4-1 . CASSHSGPSYGYTF TGCGCCAGCAGCCATTCCGGGCCCTCCTATGGCTACACCTTC
11 . TRBJ1-1 TRBV11-2 . CASSLGTEAFF TGTGCCAGCAGCTTAGGCACTGAAGCTTTCTTT
15 . TRBJ2-3 TRBV11-2 TRBD1 CASSLVTGTTDTQYF TGTGCCAGCAGCTTGGTGACAGGGACAACAGATACGCAGTATTTT
13 few TRBJ2-3 TRBV5-1 . CASSTQGADTQYF TGCGCCAGCAGCACACAAGGGGCAGATACGCAGTATTTT
17 . TRBJ2-1 TRBV7-6 . CASRNRRGISSYNEQFF TGTGCCAGCAGAAATAGACGGGGAATTAGCTCCTACAATGAGCAGTTCTTC
14 . TRBJ2-7 TRBV18 . CASSPGDWSYEQYF TGTGCCAGCTCACCGGGGGACTGGAGTTACGAGCAGTACTTC
13 . TRBJ2-7 TRBV15 . CATSRGIGYEQYF TGTGCCACCAGCAGAGGCATTGGGTACGAGCAGTACTTC
13 . TRBJ1-1 TRBV11-3 . CASSSDGAPEAFF TGTGCCAGCAGCTCAGACGGGGCCCCTGAAGCTTTCTTT
18 . TRBJ2-3 TRBV2 TRBD1 CASSERAKDRGPGVTQYF TGTGCCAGCAGTGAAAGGGCCAAGGACAGGGGGCCAGGGGTTACGCAGTATTTT
13 . TRBJ1-5 TRBV9 . CASSLQGLQPQHF TGTGCCAGCAGCCTTCAGGGGCTTCAGCCCCAGCATTTT
13 few TRBJ2-3 TRBV5-1 . CASSRQGTDTQYF TGCGCCAGCAGTCGACAGGGCACAGATACGCAGTATTTT
14 . TRBJ2-7 TRBV5-1 . CASSLGGDTYEQYF TGCGCCAGCAGCTTGGGTGGGGATACCTACGAGCAGTACTTC
14 . TRBJ1-5 TRBV7-2 . CASSPLARVQPQHF TGTGCCAGCAGCCCTCTAGCCAGGGTTCAGCCCCAGCATTTT
15 . TRBJ2-5 TRBV27 . CASSPTLVNQETQYF TGTGCCAGCAGTCCAACCTTGGTCAACCAAGAGACCCAGTACTTC
14 . TRBJ1-5 TRBV19 . CASSKGVGNQPQHF TGTGCCAGTAGTAAGGGGGTTGGAAATCAGCCCCAGCATTTT
15 . TRBJ2-1 TRBV28 . CASSGAGGANNEQFF TGTGCCAGCAGTGGGGCTGGCGGGGCTAACAATGAGCAGTTCTTC
14 . TRBJ1-2 TRBV7-2 TRBD1 CASSADRGFYGYTF TGTGCCAGCAGCGCGGACAGGGGGTTCTATGGCTACACCTTC
18 few TRBJ2-6 TRBV28 . CASSPIGVQGFGANVLTF TGTGCCAGCAGCCCAATAGGGGTACAGGGCTTTGGGGCCAACGTCCTGACTTTC
14 . TRBJ1-1 TRBV25-1 . CASSDPAKNTEAFF TGTGCCAGCAGTGACCCAGCTAAAAACACTGAAGCTTTCTTT
15 . TRBJ2-3 TRBV6-5 . CASSYQGHSRDTQYF TGTGCCAGCAGTTACCAGGGACACTCTAGGGATACGCAGTATTTT
15 . TRBJ1-3 TRBV9 . CASSPLRHSGNTIYF TGTGCCAGCAGCCCGCTCCGGCACTCTGGAAACACCATATATTTT
15 . TRBJ2-1 TRBV18 . CASSPKGNSYNEQFF TGTGCCAGCTCACCAAAGGGGAACTCCTACAATGAGCAGTTCTTC
15 . TRBJ1-6 TRBV6-5 . CASSPPAGANSPLHF TGTGCCAGCAGTCCCCCGGCAGGGGCCAATTCACCCCTCCACTTT
16 . TRBJ2-1 TRBV18 TRBD2 CASSPPAGGSYNEQFF TGTGCCAGCTCACCTCCAGCGGGGGGGTCCTACAATGAGCAGTTCTTC
13 . TRBJ1-1 TRBV7-9 TRBD1 CASSNAGGTEAFF TGTGCCAGCAGCAACGCAGGGGGCACTGAAGCTTTCTTT
14 . TRBJ1-2 TRBV2 . CASTNRAANYGYTF TGTGCCAGCACCAACAGGGCCGCTAACTATGGCTACACCTTC
14 . TRBJ1-6 TRBV2 . CASSISGINSPLHF TGTGCCAGCAGTATCTCAGGGATCAATTCACCCCTCCACTTT
16 . TRBJ2-7 TRBV9 . CASSPGRAQGFYEQYF TGTGCCAGCAGCCCAGGTCGGGCACAGGGATTTTACGAGCAGTACTTC
14 once TRBJ2-5 TRBV7-2 . CASSSMRTLESQYF TGTGCCAGCAGCTCCATGAGGACCCTAGAATCCCAGTACTTC
16 . TRBJ1-4 TRBV5-1 . CASSLGPTNRGEKLFF TGCGCCAGCAGCTTGGGGCCCACGAATCGGGGGGAAAAACTGTTTTTT
14 . TRBJ2-7 TRBV6-1 . CASSELANSYEQYF TGTGCCAGCAGTGAATTGGCTAACTCCTACGAGCAGTACTTC
15 . TRBJ1-1 TRBV7-2 TRBD1 CASSSQGARGTEAFF TGTGCCAGCAGCTCACAGGGGGCGCGGGGCACTGAAGCTTTCTTT
15 . TRBJ1-1 TRBV27 TRBD1 CASSLRTGRDTEAFF TGTGCCAGCAGTCTGCGGACAGGGAGGGACACTGAAGCTTTCTTT
13 . TRBJ2-6 TRBV27 . CASSFTGANVLTF TGTGCCAGCAGTTTCACTGGGGCCAACGTCCTGACTTTC
15 . TRBJ1-3 TRBV5-1 TRBD1 CASSLARGAGNTIYF TGCGCCAGCAGCTTGGCCAGGGGGGCTGGAAACACCATATATTTT
14 . TRBJ2-2 TRBV6-1 . CASSEVWDTGELFF TGTGCCAGCAGTGAAGTTTGGGACACCGGGGAGCTGTTTTTT
17 . TRBJ1-2 TRBV28 TRBD1 CASSPTGRLRRNYGYTF TGTGCCAGCAGCCCGACAGGGAGGTTAAGAAGGAACTATGGCTACACCTTC
14 . TRBJ1-2 TRBV5-1 . CASSIGADTYGYTF TGCGCCAGCAGCATAGGGGCGGACACCTATGGCTACACCTTC
13 few TRBJ2-1 TRBV5-1 . CASSFSDYNEQFF TGCGCCAGCAGCTTCAGCGACTACAATGAGCAGTTCTTC
17 once TRBJ2-4 TRBV27 . CASSTQHSLLAKNIQYF TGTGCCAGCAGTACCCAACACAGTCTTCTAGCCAAAAACATTCAGTACTTC
15 . TRBJ2-5 TRBV5-4 . CASSLFVVSQETQYF TGTGCCAGCAGCTTGTTCGTCGTGTCCCAAGAGACCCAGTACTTC
14 . TRBJ1-4 TRBV6-5 . CASSERGRNEKLFF TGTGCCAGCAGTGAGAGAGGACGGAATGAAAAACTGTTTTTT
14 . TRBJ1-1 TRBV6-5 TRBD1 CASRFGTVNTEAFF TGTGCCAGCAGATTCGGGACAGTGAACACTGAAGCTTTCTTT
14 . TRBJ2-2 TRBV7-3 . CASSPRGAIGELFF TGTGCCAGCAGCCCGCGGGGTGCGATCGGGGAGCTGTTTTTT
15 once TRBJ1-5 TRBV19 TRBD1 CASSSGDRQDQPQHF TGTGCCAGTAGTTCCGGGGACAGGCAGGATCAGCCCCAGCATTTT